The text below deals with one T cell receptor (beta chain). This entry comes from a study of blood T cell repertoires in COVID-19. About the research overall: T cells, B-cell-depleted T cells, or PBMCs supplied cDNA or gDNA.

This CDR3 has 15 amino acids. The germline V and J ends were trimmed by 3 bases and 4 bases, with 15 bases remaining between them. Looked up from germline, CDR1 is KGHSH and CDR2 is LQKENI. Living in 24 US areas, the participants were between roughly 18 and 90 years of age. Original handling: Using reference gene primer amplification, nucleated cell counts were estimated. This table comes from immunoSEQ multiplex PCR, and its TCRdb copy is limited to in-frame clones, with some not included. D and trimming come from the DNA, and the V and J calls and clone size come from that table. Among a few hundred thousand clones listed, about 91% were seen once.

The rearrangement joins TRBV18 to TRBJ1-2; D gene unclear. The sequence was obtained from a woman between 35 and 50 years old with acute COVID-19. Sequencing input: PBMCs or T cells enriched from blood (not recorded which). The CDR3 DNA reads TGTGCCAGCTCACCCGGGGAATTGGGTGGCTATGGCTACACCTTC. Protein sequence: CASSPGELGGYGYTF.